This T cell receptor (beta chain) was recovered during a study of T cell changes during pregnancy in multiple sclerosis. This clone has a single count. Measured with immunoSEQ multiplex PCR; TCRdb has only the in-frame clones, and not every one. The sample lists 55,000 to 75,000 clones; around nine tenths were seen once. The germline CDR1 and CDR2 sequences are SGHRS and YFSETQ. CDR3 size: 14 residues. V lost 4 bases and J lost 8, with 18 bases in between. The receptor's source is a female donor in good health, enrolled as a control in a pregnancy study. The sequenced sample was peripheral blood, obtained in the third trimester of pregnancy. This chain uses TRBV5-1 with TRBJ1-2; possible D gene TRBD1, 5 bases. The CDR3 DNA follows: TGCGCCAGCAGCATAGACAGTTCCCTGGGGGGCTACACCTTC. It specifies CASSIDSSLGGYTF.